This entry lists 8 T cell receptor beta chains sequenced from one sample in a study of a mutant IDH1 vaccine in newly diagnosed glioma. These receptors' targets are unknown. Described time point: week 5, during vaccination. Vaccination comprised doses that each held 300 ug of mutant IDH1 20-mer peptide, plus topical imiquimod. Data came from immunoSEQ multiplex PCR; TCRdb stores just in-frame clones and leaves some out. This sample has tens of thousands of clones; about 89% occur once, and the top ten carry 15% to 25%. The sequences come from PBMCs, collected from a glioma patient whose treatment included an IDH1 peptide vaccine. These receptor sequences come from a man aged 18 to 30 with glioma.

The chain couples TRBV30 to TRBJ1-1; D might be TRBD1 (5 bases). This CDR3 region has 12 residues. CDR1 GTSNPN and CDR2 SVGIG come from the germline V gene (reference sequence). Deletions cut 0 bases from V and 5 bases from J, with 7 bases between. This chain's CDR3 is CAWSVGGTEAFF. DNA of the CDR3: TGTGCCTGGAGTGTGGGGGGAACTGAAGCTTTCTTT.

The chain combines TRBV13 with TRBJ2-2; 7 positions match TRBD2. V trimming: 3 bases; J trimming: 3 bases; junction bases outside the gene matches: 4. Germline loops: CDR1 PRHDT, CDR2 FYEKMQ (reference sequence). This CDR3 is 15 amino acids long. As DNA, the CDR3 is TGTGCCAGCAGCTTCCCCAGCGGGGACACCGGGGAGCTGTTTTTT. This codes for CASSFPSGDTGELFF.

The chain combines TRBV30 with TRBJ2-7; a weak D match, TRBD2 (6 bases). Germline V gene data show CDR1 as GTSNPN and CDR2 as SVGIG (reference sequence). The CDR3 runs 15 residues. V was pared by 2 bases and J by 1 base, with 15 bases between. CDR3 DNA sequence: TGTGCCTGGAGTTCGGAGAAGGGGAGGTCCTACGAGCAGTACTTC. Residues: CAWSSEKGRSYEQYF.

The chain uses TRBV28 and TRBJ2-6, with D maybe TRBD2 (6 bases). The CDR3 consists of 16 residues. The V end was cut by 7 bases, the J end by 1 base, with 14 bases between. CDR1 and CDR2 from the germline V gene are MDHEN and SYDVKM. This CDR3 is CASTESGRSGANVLTF. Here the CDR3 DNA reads TGTGCCAGCACCGAAAGCGGGCGATCTGGGGCCAACGTCCTGACTTTC.

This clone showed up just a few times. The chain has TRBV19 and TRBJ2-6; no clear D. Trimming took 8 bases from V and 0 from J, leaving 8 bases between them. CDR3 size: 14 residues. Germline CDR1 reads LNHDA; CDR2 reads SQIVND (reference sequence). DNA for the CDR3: TGTGCCAGTCTCCGGCGCTCTGGGGCCAACGTCCTGACTTTC. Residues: CASLRRSGANVLTF.

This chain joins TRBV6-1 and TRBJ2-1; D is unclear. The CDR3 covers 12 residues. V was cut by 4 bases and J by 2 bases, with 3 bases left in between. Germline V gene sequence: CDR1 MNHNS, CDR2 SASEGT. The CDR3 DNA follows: TGTGCCAGCAGTGGGACCTACAATGAGCAGTTCTTC. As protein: CASSGTYNEQFF.

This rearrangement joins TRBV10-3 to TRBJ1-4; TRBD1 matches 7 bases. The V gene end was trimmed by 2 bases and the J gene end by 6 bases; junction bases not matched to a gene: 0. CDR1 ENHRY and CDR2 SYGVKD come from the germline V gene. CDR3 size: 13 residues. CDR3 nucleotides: TGTGCCATCAGTGAGCAGGGGGATGAAAAACTGTTTTTT. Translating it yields CAISEQGDEKLFF.

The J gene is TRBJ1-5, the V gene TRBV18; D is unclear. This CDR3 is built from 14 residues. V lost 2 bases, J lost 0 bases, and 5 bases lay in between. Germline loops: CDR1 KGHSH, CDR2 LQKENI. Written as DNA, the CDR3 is TGTGCCAGCTCACCAGGCCATAGCAATCAGCCCCAGCATTTT. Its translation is CASSPGHSNQPQHF.